This T cell receptor (beta chain) stems from a study of CD8 T cells in ankylosing spondylitis. V lost 4 bases to trimming and J lost 4 bases; unmatched junction nucleotides: 8. The germline V gene has CDR1 MDHEN and CDR2 SYDVKM. This CDR3 is built from 16 residues. This clonotype was seen at least ten times. A single record per CDR3 protein comes from TCRdb applying MiXCR to the 5' RACE reads. The sample has 100,000 to 150,000 distinct CDR3 sequences, approximately 9.7% seen once. The sequence derives from a male donor with ankylosing spondylitis or in good health (not recorded which). The specimen was blood, either unsorted or a sorted T cell fraction (not recorded which). The rearrangement uses TRBV28 and TRBJ2-3, with 10 bases lining up with TRBD1. The CDR3 reads CASSSYRDRGSDTQYF. CDR3 sequence (DNA): TGTGCCAGCAGTTCTTACCGGGACAGGGGATCAGATACGCAGTATTTT.